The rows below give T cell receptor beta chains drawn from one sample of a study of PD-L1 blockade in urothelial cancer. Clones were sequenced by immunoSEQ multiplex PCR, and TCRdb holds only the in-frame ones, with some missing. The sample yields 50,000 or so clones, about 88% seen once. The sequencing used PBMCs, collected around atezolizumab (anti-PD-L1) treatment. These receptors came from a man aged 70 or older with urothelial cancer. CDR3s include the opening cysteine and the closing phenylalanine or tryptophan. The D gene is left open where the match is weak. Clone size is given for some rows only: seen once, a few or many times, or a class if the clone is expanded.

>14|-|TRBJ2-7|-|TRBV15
CATSRDRISYEQYF
TGTGCCACCAGCAGAGACAGAATCTCCTACGAGCAGTACTTC
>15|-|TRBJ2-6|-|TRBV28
CASSWSGTGANVLTF
TGTGCCAGCAGCTGGAGCGGTACCGGGGCCAACGTCCTGACTTTC
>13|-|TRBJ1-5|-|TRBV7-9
CASSSGTNQPQHF
TGTGCCAGCAGTTCAGGAACAAATCAGCCCCAGCATTTT
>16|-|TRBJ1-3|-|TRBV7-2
CASSSIPGKAGNTIYF
TGTGCCAGCAGCTCAATCCCAGGGAAAGCTGGAAACACCATATATTTT
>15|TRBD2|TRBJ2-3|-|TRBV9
CASSALAGGTDTQYF
TGTGCCAGCAGCGCCCTAGCGGGGGGCACAGATACGCAGTATTTT
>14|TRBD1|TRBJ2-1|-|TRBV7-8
CASSLSDRAHEQFF
TGTGCCAGCAGCTTATCGGACAGGGCTCATGAGCAGTTCTTC
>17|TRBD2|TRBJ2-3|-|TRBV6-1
CASSERSSGRKTDTQYF
TGTGCCAGCAGTGAAAGGTCTAGCGGGAGAAAGACAGATACGCAGTATTTT
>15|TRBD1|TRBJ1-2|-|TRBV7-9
CASSRFRDRAYGYTF
TGTGCCAGCAGCCGCTTCCGGGACAGGGCCTATGGCTACACCTTC
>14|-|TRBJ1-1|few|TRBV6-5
CASSPTQGYTEAFF
TGTGCCAGCAGTCCTACTCAGGGATACACTGAAGCTTTCTTT
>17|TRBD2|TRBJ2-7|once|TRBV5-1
CASSSGLAGGLTYEQYF
TGCGCCAGCAGCTCGGGACTAGCGGGGGGCTTAACCTACGAGCAGTACTTC
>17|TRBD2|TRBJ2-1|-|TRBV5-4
CASSPTSGGSSYNEQFF
TGTGCCAGCAGCCCGACTAGCGGGGGCTCCTCCTACAATGAGCAGTTCTTC
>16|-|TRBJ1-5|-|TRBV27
CASSPTGQISNQPQHF
TGTGCCAGCAGTCCGACAGGCCAAATTAGCAATCAGCCCCAGCATTTT
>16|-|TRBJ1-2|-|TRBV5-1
CASSGGGGAGEYGYTF
TGCGCCAGCAGCGGGGGGGGAGGCGCAGGGGAATATGGCTACACCTTC
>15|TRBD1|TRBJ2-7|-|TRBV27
CASSSWTGVGYEQYF
TGTGCCAGCAGTTCTTGGACAGGGGTCGGCTACGAGCAGTACTTC
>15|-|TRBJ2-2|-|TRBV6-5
CASTLRRDLPGELFF
TGTGCCAGCACCCTCCGGAGGGATCTCCCCGGGGAGCTGTTTTTT
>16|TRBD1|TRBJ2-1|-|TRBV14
CASSQGGRGKYNEQFF
TGTGCCAGCAGCCAAGGCGGCAGGGGGAAGTACAATGAGCAGTTCTTC
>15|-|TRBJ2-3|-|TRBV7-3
CASSQRKPTIDTQYF
TGTGCCAGCAGCCAACGCAAGCCGACAATAGATACGCAGTATTTT
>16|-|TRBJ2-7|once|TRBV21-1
CASSKASQSLSYEQYF
TGTGCCAGCAGCAAAGCTTCCCAAAGCCTCTCCTACGAGCAGTACTTC
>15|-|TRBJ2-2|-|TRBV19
CASSPGGGGTGELFF
TGTGCCAGTAGCCCAGGAGGGGGGGGTACCGGGGAGCTGTTTTTT
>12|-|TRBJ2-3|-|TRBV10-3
CAISGGADTQYF
TGTGCCATCAGTGGAGGCGCAGATACGCAGTATTTT
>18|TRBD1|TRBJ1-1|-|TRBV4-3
CASSQLAGGNLMNTEAFF
TGCGCCAGCAGCCAATTAGCAGGGGGCAACCTCATGAACACTGAAGCTTTCTTT
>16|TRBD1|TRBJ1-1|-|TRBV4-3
CASSQDSGQALTEAFF
TGCGCCAGCAGCCAAGATTCGGGACAGGCTTTGACTGAAGCTTTCTTT
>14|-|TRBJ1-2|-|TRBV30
CAVLPYRADYGYTF
TGTGCCGTCCTTCCCTACAGGGCGGACTATGGCTACACCTTC
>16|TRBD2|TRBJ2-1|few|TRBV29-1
CSVVGLADLSYNEQFF
TGCAGCGTTGTGGGACTAGCGGACCTATCCTACAATGAGCAGTTCTTC
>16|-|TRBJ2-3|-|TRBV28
CASSTSWGGKRDTQYF
TGTGCCAGCAGCACTAGTTGGGGCGGGAAAAGGGATACGCAGTATTTT
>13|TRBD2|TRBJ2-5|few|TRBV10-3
CAIAGEEVETQYF
TGTGCCATAGCGGGAGAGGAAGTGGAGACCCAGTACTTC
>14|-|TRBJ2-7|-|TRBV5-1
CASRTADSSYEQYF
TGCGCCAGCAGAACCGCCGACAGTTCCTACGAGCAGTACTTC
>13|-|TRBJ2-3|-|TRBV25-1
CASSLAGSDTQYF
TGTGCCAGCAGTCTTGCGGGATCAGATACGCAGTATTTT
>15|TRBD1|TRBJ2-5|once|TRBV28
CASSSRTGAGETQYF
TGTGCCAGCAGTTCCCGGACAGGGGCAGGGGAGACCCAGTACTTC
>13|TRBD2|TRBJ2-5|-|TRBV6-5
CASSGGDQETQYF
TGTGCCAGCAGCGGGGGGGACCAAGAGACCCAGTACTTC
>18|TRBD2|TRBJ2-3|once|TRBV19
CASSSRLAGGTYTDTQYF
TGTGCCAGTAGTTCCCGACTAGCGGGAGGGACCTACACAGATACGCAGTATTTT
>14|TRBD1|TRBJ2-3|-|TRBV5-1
CASSDGQGTDTQYF
TGCGCCAGCAGCGACGGACAGGGGACAGATACGCAGTATTTT
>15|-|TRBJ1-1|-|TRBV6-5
CASRSSGRGNTEAFF
TGTGCCAGCAGGTCGAGTGGCAGGGGGAACACTGAAGCTTTCTTT
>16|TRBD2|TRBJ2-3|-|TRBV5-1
CASSPNLAGGGDTQYF
TGCGCCAGCAGCCCCAATCTAGCGGGAGGGGGAGATACGCAGTATTTT
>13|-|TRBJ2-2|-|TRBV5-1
CASTRGDTGELFF
TGCGCCAGCACCAGGGGTGACACCGGGGAGCTGTTTTTT
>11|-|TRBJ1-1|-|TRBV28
CASCRGSGAFF
TGTGCCAGTTGCAGGGGATCCGGAGCTTTCTTT
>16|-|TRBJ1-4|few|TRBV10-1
CASSERGGATNEKLFF
TGCGCCAGCAGTGAAAGAGGGGGGGCAACTAATGAAAAACTGTTTTTT
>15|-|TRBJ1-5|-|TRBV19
CASSNRGKVKQPQHF
TGTGCCAGTAGTAATCGGGGGAAGGTAAAGCAGCCCCAGCATTTT
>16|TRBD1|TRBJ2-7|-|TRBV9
CASSVAMGQGIYEQYF
TGTGCCAGCAGCGTAGCAATGGGACAGGGTATCTACGAGCAGTACTTC
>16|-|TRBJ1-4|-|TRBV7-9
CASSAFGGADNEKLFF
TGTGCCAGCAGCGCCTTTGGCGGGGCGGATAATGAAAAACTGTTTTTT
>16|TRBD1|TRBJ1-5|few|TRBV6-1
CASSEVGSGGGQPQHF
TGTGCCAGCAGTGAAGTCGGTTCAGGGGGAGGTCAGCCCCAGCATTTT
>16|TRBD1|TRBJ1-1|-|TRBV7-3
CASSLTDLRGLGEAFF
TGTGCCAGCAGCTTAACTGACCTAAGGGGGCTTGGTGAAGCTTTCTTT
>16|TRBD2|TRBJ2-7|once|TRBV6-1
CASSVRSGDPSYEQYF
TGTGCCAGCAGTGTTCGTAGCGGGGACCCTAGTTACGAGCAGTACTTC
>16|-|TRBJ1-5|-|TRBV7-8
CASSAIRTDSNQPQHF
TGTGCCAGCAGCGCGATCCGGACAGATAGCAATCAGCCCCAGCATTTT
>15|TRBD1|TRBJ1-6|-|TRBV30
CAWSFRDRDNSPLHF
TGTGCCTGGAGTTTTAGGGACAGAGATAATTCACCCCTCCACTTT
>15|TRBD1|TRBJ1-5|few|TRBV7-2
CASSLVQGEGQPQHF
TGTGCCAGCAGCTTAGTACAGGGGGAGGGTCAGCCCCAGCATTTT
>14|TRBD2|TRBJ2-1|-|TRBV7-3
CASSLASGGDEQFF
TGTGCCAGCAGCTTGGCTAGCGGGGGGGATGAGCAGTTCTTC
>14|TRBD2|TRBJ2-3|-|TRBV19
CASSTGGGVNTQYF
TGTGCCAGTAGTACCGGGGGGGGCGTGAATACGCAGTATTTT
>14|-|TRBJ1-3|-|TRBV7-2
CASSLGAQGNTIYF
TGTGCCAGCAGCTTAGGGGCACAGGGAAACACCATATATTTT
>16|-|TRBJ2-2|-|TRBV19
CASSIFGVRETGELFF
TGTGCCAGTAGTATATTCGGAGTTAGGGAGACCGGGGAGCTGTTTTTT
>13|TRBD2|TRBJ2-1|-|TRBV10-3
CAIRGTSGGQQFF
TGTGCCATCAGAGGGACTAGCGGGGGCCAGCAGTTCTTC
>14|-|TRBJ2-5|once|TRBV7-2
CASSLRGLKETQYF
TGTGCCAGCAGCTTACGAGGACTCAAAGAGACCCAGTACTTC
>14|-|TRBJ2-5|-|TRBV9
CASNSDLARETQYF
TGTGCCAGCAACTCAGACCTAGCACGAGAGACCCAGTACTTC
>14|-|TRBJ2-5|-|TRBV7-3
CASSAQGSGETQYF
TGTGCCAGCAGCGCACAGGGCAGTGGGGAGACCCAGTACTTC
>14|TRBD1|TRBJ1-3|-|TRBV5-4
CASSLRGPGNTIYF
TGTGCCAGCAGCTTGAGGGGGCCTGGAAACACCATATATTTT
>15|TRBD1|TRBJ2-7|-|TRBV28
CASSTTGTGGDEQYF
TGTGCCAGCAGTACGACCGGGACAGGGGGCGACGAGCAGTACTTC
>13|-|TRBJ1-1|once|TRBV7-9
CASSPEVNTEAFF
TGTGCCAGCAGCCCAGAGGTGAACACTGAAGCTTTCTTT
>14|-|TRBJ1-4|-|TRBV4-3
CASSQAHSNEKLFF
TGCGCCAGCAGCCAAGCCCATTCTAATGAAAAACTGTTTTTT
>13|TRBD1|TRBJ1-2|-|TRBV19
CASSMVRGRGYTF
TGTGCCAGTAGTATGGTCAGGGGGAGAGGCTACACCTTC